A single T cell receptor (beta chain) is shown here with its context. The antigen remains unidentified. The lymph nodes were axillary draining lymph nodes from breast cancer patients. The sample originates from a study of breast tumors, draining lymph nodes, adjacent tissues. Points from the study as a whole: Data fit most tumor T cells coming from lymph node, expanding in tumor.

TCRdb reprocessed the multiplex PCR reads via MiXCR and lists one record per CDR3 protein. The data show about 130,000 distinct CDR3 sequences, just under 20% seen once. Germline V gene lookup returns CDR1 LNHDA and CDR2 SQIVND (reference sequence). This CDR3 has 17 residues. V was clipped by 3 bases and J by 2 bases; unmatched bases: 9. The chain is built from TRBV19 and TRBJ2-3; TRBD2 agrees at 9 bases. Specimen: axillary lymph node tissue. The receptor was isolated from a female donor with breast cancer. Some clones in this sample may be carry-over from other donors' samples. In DNA form, the CDR3 reads TGTGCCAGTAGTATTTTGAGTAGCGGGGGACTCACAGATACGCAGTATTTT. Translated, it gives CASSILSSGGLTDTQYF.